This TCR beta chain stems from a study of early T cells in non-severe SARS-CoV-2 infection. General study findings and limits: A preference for anti-spike CD8 responses marked VDJdb matching, which missed private and CD4 specificities.

The CDR3 is 15 amino acids. Trimming pared 4 bases from V and 5 bases from J, leaving 18 bases between. Germline V gene data show CDR1 as SGHDT and CDR2 as YYEEEE. Via MiXCR, TCRdb re-called the 5' RACE reads, giving one row per CDR3 protein. The sample has 70,000 to 90,000 distinct CDR3 sequences, 10% to 12% seen once. Turning to this clonotype: Its antigen is undetermined.

What was sequenced was whole blood. The chain carries TRBV5-6 and TRBJ1-1, with D perhaps TRBD1 (5 bases). This receptor was obtained from an adult who was a healthcare worker with PCR-confirmed SARS-CoV-2 infection or an uninfected control (not recorded which). Here the CDR3 reads CASSGDSGRETEAFF. DNA of the CDR3: TGTGCCAGCAGCGGGGACTCAGGACGGGAGACTGAAGCTTTCTTT.